A selection of T cell receptor beta chains follows, all from one sample in a study of blood T cell repertoires in COVID-19. Produced via immunoSEQ multiplex PCR; TCRdb's table is partial and in-frame only. The data show tens of thousands of clones, with around 90% seen just once and 5.8% held by the top ten. Sequencing was done on a sample of peripheral blood. These receptors were obtained from a human donor in a cohort sampled during active COVID-19. The CDR3 runs from the conserved cysteine through the conserved F or W. Fields, in order: V gene, J gene, D gene, CDR3 protein, CDR3 DNA. D genes are given only for firm matches.

TRBV7-8	TRBJ2-1	TRBD2	CASRSGLAQTSGGDEQFF	TGTGCCAGCAGGTCGGGGTTGGCTCAGACTAGCGGGGGTGATGAGCAGTTCTTC
TRBV18	TRBJ1-4	NA	CASSPGRDEKLFF	TGTGCCAGCTCACCGGGGAGAGATGAAAAACTGTTTTTT
TRBV19	TRBJ2-7	TRBD2	CASSREGLYEQYF	TGTGCCAGTAGTAGGGAGGGGCTTTACGAGCAGTACTTC
TRBV5-1	TRBJ2-1	TRBD1	CASSFRPTGGIYEQFF	TGCGCCAGCAGCTTCCGCCCGACAGGGGGGATCTATGAGCAGTTCTTC
TRBV7-6	TRBJ2-3	TRBD2	CASSLVGTSGTDTQYF	TGTGCCAGCAGCTTAGTCGGGACTAGCGGCACAGATACGCAGTATTTT
TRBV7-9	TRBJ2-3	NA	CASSFAGFRADTQYF	TGTGCCAGCAGCTTCGCGGGGTTTAGGGCAGATACGCAGTATTTT
TRBV6-5	TRBJ2-7	TRBD1	CASRQRTGETYEQYF	TGTGCCAGCAGGCAACGGACAGGAGAGACCTACGAGCAGTACTTC
TRBV5-1	TRBJ2-5	NA	CASSLSGLQETQYF	TGCGCCAGCAGCTTGAGTGGGCTACAAGAGACCCAGTACTTC
TRBV18	TRBJ2-2	NA	CASSPPERIAGELFF	TGTGCCAGCTCACCACCGGAGAGAATCGCCGGGGAGCTGTTTTTT
TRBV7-2	TRBJ1-1	TRBD1	CASSASEGRGLSEAFF	TGTGCCAGCAGCGCGTCCGAAGGCAGGGGGCTTTCTGAAGCTTTCTTT
TRBV6-5	TRBJ1-1	NA	CASSKNTEAFF	TGTGCCAGCTCTAAAAACACTGAAGCTTTCTTT
TRBV30	TRBJ1-6	TRBD1	CAWHGTGDSPLHF	TGTGCCTGGCACGGGACAGGGGATTCACCCCTCCACTTT
TRBV1	TRBJ2-1	NA	CTSSQALAGGPVYNEQFF	TGCACCAGCAGCCAAGCTTTAGCGGGGGGGCCGGTTTACAATGAGCAGTTCTTC
TRBV19	TRBJ1-2	TRBD1	CASSIPARTGWSGYTF	TGTGCCAGTAGTATCCCCGCTAGGACAGGGTGGTCTGGCTACACCTTC
TRBV25-1	TRBJ1-2	NA	CASGHLYYGYTF	TGTGCCAGCGGGCATTTGTACTATGGCTACACCTTC
TRBV27	TRBJ1-2	NA	CASSLMGGQGGYTF	TGTGCCAGCAGTTTAATGGGAGGGCAAGGAGGCTACACCTTC
TRBV9	TRBJ2-1	NA	CASSPPSRGPYNEQFF	TGTGCCAGCAGCCCCCCGTCTCGGGGTCCCTACAATGAGCAGTTCTTC
TRBV24-1	TRBJ2-2	NA	CATSDVRGGTGELFF	TGTGCCACCAGTGATGTCAGGGGTGGCACCGGGGAGCTGTTTTTT
TRBV19	TRBJ2-2	NA	CASSISGTGELFF	TGTGCCAGTAGTATATCGGGCACCGGGGAGCTGTTTTTT
TRBV2	TRBJ2-7	NA	CASSEEQGNEQYF	TGTGCCAGCAGTGAAGAGCAGGGGAACGAGCAGTACTTC
TRBV19	TRBJ1-1	NA	CASRRQVGEAFF	TGTGCCAGTAGAAGGCAGGTAGGTGAAGCTTTCTTT
TRBV12-5	TRBJ2-2	TRBD1	CASGPQGAGELFF	TGTGCTAGTGGTCCGCAGGGGGCCGGGGAGCTGTTTTTT
TRBV27	TRBJ2-4	TRBD1	CASGPGQRLW	TGTGCCAGCGGACCGGGACAGCGGTTGTGG
TRBV9	TRBJ2-3	NA	CASSASVKDTQYF	TGTGCCAGCAGCGCGAGTGTTAAAGATACGCAGTATTTT